These T cell receptor beta chains were read from a single sample in a study of T cells in Graves' hyperthyroidism and ophthalmopathy. From the multiplex PCR reads, TCRdb called clonotypes with MiXCR, one entry per CDR3 protein. The sample consists of around 400,000 distinct CDR3 sequences, over 12% of them appearing once. The sample was blood. Receptors were obtained from a woman in her sixties or seventies with Graves' ophthalmopathy. CDR3s include the opening cysteine and the closing phenylalanine or tryptophan. A D gene is named only where the DNA matches it firmly. Where a row states a size, it is once, few, many or the class of an expanded clone; other rows omit it.

d_call: NA; clone_size: many; j_call: TRBJ2-5; v_call: TRBV7-6; cdr3_aa: CASSLAPSETQYF; cdr3_nt: TGTGCCAGCAGCTTAGCTCCCTCAGAGACCCAGTACTTC
d_call: TRBD2; clone_size: many; j_call: TRBJ2-1; v_call: TRBV6-1; cdr3_aa: CASKRLAGDGNEQFF; cdr3_nt: TGTGCCAGCAAAAGACTAGCGGGAGACGGCAATGAGCAGTTCTTC
d_call: NA; clone_size: few; j_call: TRBJ2-2; v_call: TRBV11-2; cdr3_aa: CASSSQLATGELFF; cdr3_nt: TGTGCCAGCAGCTCGCAACTAGCAACCGGGGAGCTGTTTTTT
d_call: TRBD2; clone_size: NA; j_call: TRBJ2-5; v_call: TRBV13; cdr3_aa: CASSIGLAGGETQYF; cdr3_nt: TGTGCCAGCAGCATAGGGCTAGCGGGAGGAGAGACCCAGTACTTC
d_call: NA; clone_size: many; j_call: TRBJ1-2; v_call: TRBV5-1; cdr3_aa: CASSPDGNYGYTF; cdr3_nt: TGCGCCAGCAGCCCGGACGGGAACTATGGCTACACCTTC
d_call: TRBD2; clone_size: few; j_call: TRBJ2-3; v_call: TRBV20-1; cdr3_aa: CSAPTSGRDTQYF; cdr3_nt: TGCAGTGCGCCGACTAGCGGGAGAGATACGCAGTATTTT
d_call: NA; clone_size: few; j_call: TRBJ2-1; v_call: TRBV20-1; cdr3_aa: CSARVGGDNEQFF; cdr3_nt: TGCAGTGCTAGAGTTGGGGGAGACAATGAGCAGTTCTTC
d_call: TRBD2; clone_size: many; j_call: TRBJ2-1; v_call: TRBV11-3; cdr3_aa: CASSFRLAGVSSEQFF; cdr3_nt: TGTGCCAGCAGCTTCCGCCTAGCGGGAGTTAGCAGTGAGCAGTTCTTC
d_call: TRBD1; clone_size: many; j_call: TRBJ1-1; v_call: TRBV20-1; cdr3_aa: CSAHPTGRGTEAFF; cdr3_nt: TGCAGTGCCCATCCGACAGGGCGCGGCACTGAAGCTTTCTTT
d_call: NA; clone_size: once; j_call: TRBJ1-2; v_call: TRBV9; cdr3_aa: CASSVEGMGYGYTF; cdr3_nt: TGTGCCAGCAGCGTAGAGGGCATGGGCTATGGCTACACCTTC
d_call: TRBD1; clone_size: many; j_call: TRBJ1-1; v_call: TRBV28; cdr3_aa: CASSLQGDTEAFF; cdr3_nt: TGTGCCAGCAGCTTACAGGGGGACACTGAAGCTTTCTTT
d_call: NA; clone_size: NA; j_call: TRBJ1-4; v_call: TRBV2; cdr3_aa: CASSEALEKLFF; cdr3_nt: TGTGCCAGCAGTGAGGCATTAGAAAAACTGTTTTTT
d_call: NA; clone_size: NA; j_call: TRBJ2-7; v_call: TRBV7-9; cdr3_aa: CTCSLVSLHEQYF; cdr3_nt: TGTACCTGCAGCTTAGTTTCCCTCCACGAGCAGTACTTC
d_call: NA; clone_size: many; j_call: TRBJ1-1; v_call: TRBV7-2; cdr3_aa: CASSLSTGRWTEAFF; cdr3_nt: TGTGCCAGCAGCTTATCAACGGGGAGGTGGACTGAAGCTTTCTTT
d_call: NA; clone_size: NA; j_call: TRBJ2-3; v_call: TRBV14; cdr3_aa: CASSSADSRLYTQYF; cdr3_nt: TGTGCCAGCAGCTCGGCGGACAGCCGTCTGTATACGCAGTATTTT
d_call: TRBD1; clone_size: once; j_call: TRBJ1-4; v_call: TRBV28; cdr3_aa: CASSQQGGPNEKLFF; cdr3_nt: TGTGCCAGCAGTCAACAGGGGGGGCCTAATGAAAAACTGTTTTTT
d_call: NA; clone_size: NA; j_call: TRBJ2-1; v_call: TRBV24-1; cdr3_aa: CATSDFWFDEQFF; cdr3_nt: TGTGCCACCAGTGATTTTTGGTTTGATGAGCAGTTCTTC
d_call: NA; clone_size: NA; j_call: TRBJ2-2; v_call: TRBV24-1; cdr3_aa: CATSDTDSFRTTGELFF; cdr3_nt: TGTGCCACCAGTGATACCGACAGTTTTCGGACTACCGGGGAGCTGTTTTTT
d_call: NA; clone_size: NA; j_call: TRBJ1-3; v_call: TRBV20-1; cdr3_aa: CSARDPGASRNTIYF; cdr3_nt: TGCAGTGCTAGAGATCCAGGTGCCTCTAGAAACACCATATATTTT
d_call: NA; clone_size: many; j_call: TRBJ2-1; v_call: TRBV19; cdr3_aa: CASRPAGRVDEQFF; cdr3_nt: TGTGCCAGTAGACCCGCCGGCAGGGTAGATGAGCAGTTCTTC
d_call: TRBD1; clone_size: few; j_call: TRBJ1-1; v_call: TRBV19; cdr3_aa: CASSARGRTEAFF; cdr3_nt: TGTGCCAGTAGTGCGAGGGGGCGAACTGAAGCTTTCTTT
d_call: NA; clone_size: many; j_call: TRBJ2-7; v_call: TRBV28; cdr3_aa: CASSSAAGIFEQYF; cdr3_nt: TGTGCCAGCAGTTCAGCAGCGGGTATTTTCGAGCAGTACTTC
d_call: NA; clone_size: NA; j_call: TRBJ2-7; v_call: TRBV2; cdr3_aa: CASSEARQPREQYF; cdr3_nt: TGTGCCAGCAGTGAAGCGCGACAGCCTCGCGAGCAGTACTTC
d_call: NA; clone_size: many; j_call: TRBJ2-1; v_call: TRBV5-6; cdr3_aa: CASSLVSYNEQFF; cdr3_nt: TGTGCCAGCAGCTTGGTTTCCTACAATGAGCAGTTCTTC
d_call: TRBD1; clone_size: few; j_call: TRBJ2-2; v_call: TRBV10-2; cdr3_aa: CASRAATGQGRGMATGELFF; cdr3_nt: TGCGCCAGCAGGGCCGCGACAGGACAGGGGCGCGGGATGGCCACCGGGGAGCTGTTTTTT
d_call: TRBD2; clone_size: NA; j_call: TRBJ2-7; v_call: TRBV4-1; cdr3_aa: CASSQVGLAGGAEQYF; cdr3_nt: TGCGCCAGCAGCCAAGTGGGACTAGCGGGAGGTGCCGAGCAGTACTTC
d_call: TRBD1; clone_size: few; j_call: TRBJ1-1; v_call: TRBV9; cdr3_aa: CASSPRQGVNTEAFF; cdr3_nt: TGTGCCAGCAGCCCTCGACAGGGAGTTAACACTGAAGCTTTCTTT
d_call: NA; clone_size: NA; j_call: TRBJ2-6; v_call: TRBV2; cdr3_aa: CASSRGPTGANVLTF; cdr3_nt: TGTGCCAGCAGTAGGGGACCTACTGGGGCCAACGTCCTGACTTTC
d_call: NA; clone_size: many; j_call: TRBJ2-2; v_call: TRBV2; cdr3_aa: CASSSRGNTGELFF; cdr3_nt: TGTGCCAGCAGCTCCAGGGGGAACACCGGGGAGCTGTTTTTT
d_call: NA; clone_size: many; j_call: TRBJ2-7; v_call: TRBV7-6; cdr3_aa: CASSPYGGGLIYEQYF; cdr3_nt: TGTGCCAGCAGCCCCTATGGGGGGGGGCTAATCTACGAGCAGTACTTC
d_call: TRBD2; clone_size: few; j_call: TRBJ2-1; v_call: TRBV10-2; cdr3_aa: CASSEELAGRNEQFF; cdr3_nt: TGCGCCAGCAGTGAGGAACTAGCGGGAAGGAATGAGCAGTTCTTC
d_call: NA; clone_size: few; j_call: TRBJ1-5; v_call: TRBV6-2/TRBV6-3; cdr3_aa: CASSPQRPGRLYSNQPQHF; cdr3_nt: TGTGCCAGCAGTCCCCAACGCCCAGGACGGCTCTATAGCAATCAGCCCCAGCATTTT
d_call: TRBD1; clone_size: many; j_call: TRBJ1-5; v_call: TRBV2; cdr3_aa: CASSEGTGGIHGQPQHF; cdr3_nt: TGTGCCAGCAGTGAGGGGACAGGGGGTATTCATGGTCAGCCCCAGCATTTT
d_call: TRBD2; clone_size: many; j_call: TRBJ2-7; v_call: TRBV20-1; cdr3_aa: CSASPGGQVAGSEQYF; cdr3_nt: TGCAGTGCTAGCCCAGGAGGACAAGTAGCGGGAAGCGAGCAGTACTTC
d_call: NA; clone_size: many; j_call: TRBJ2-5; v_call: TRBV28; cdr3_aa: CASSSGQMEETQYF; cdr3_nt: TGTGCCAGCAGTTCCGGACAGATGGAAGAGACCCAGTACTTC